This T cell receptor (beta chain) was captured in a study of T cell responses to AZD1222 COVID-19 vaccine. Concerning this clone: Its antigen remains unidentified.

The repertoire was sequenced with immunoSEQ multiplex PCR; TCRdb's copy has only in-frame clones and lacks some. Of around 100,000 clones in the sample, roughly 86% are singletons; the top ten hold roughly 4.2%. General observations from the study: Repertoire sampling occurred only after the peak T cell response. The span of vaccine-associated CD4 TCRs extended across spike, with dominance at 160-218 and 743-854. Possibly, clonal diversity was underestimated; donors were largely white British and included more females. Of spike-specific TCRs, nearly half reportedly target regions left unmutated in variants.

The TCR sequence derives from an adult in good health. Sequenced here: peripheral blood, sampled on day 0 of MenACWY control vaccination.

For the CDR3, the DNA is TGCGCCAGCAGCCAAGCACCGACTGGATCTGCCCTCACAGATACGCAGTATTTT. Encoded protein: CASSQAPTGSALTDTQYF. V gene TRBV4-3 combines with J gene TRBJ2-3; no reliable D call. This CDR3 is built from 18 residues. V lost 1 base and J 2 bases, leaving 19 bases between the germline ends. Per the germline V gene, CDR1 is LGHNA and CDR2 is YSLEER.